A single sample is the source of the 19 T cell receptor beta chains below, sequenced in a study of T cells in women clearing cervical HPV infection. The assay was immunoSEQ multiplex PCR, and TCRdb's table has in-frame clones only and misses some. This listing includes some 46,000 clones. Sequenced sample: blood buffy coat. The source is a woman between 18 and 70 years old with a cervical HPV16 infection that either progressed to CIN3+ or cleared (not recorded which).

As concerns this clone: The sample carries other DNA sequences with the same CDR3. CDR3 sequence: CAWTKPGGRRNTIYF. CDR3 bases read: TGTGCCTGGACCAAACCGGGGGGGCGAAGAAACACC. The chain uses TRBV30 and TRBJ1-3, with D perhaps TRBD1 (6 bases). The read terminates 3 residues before the CDR3 end, so the remaining end is supplied by the germline J gene. Trimming took 4 bases from V and 5 from J, leaving 18 bases between them. This CDR3 region has 15 residues. The germline CDR1 and CDR2 sequences are GTSNPN and SVGIG (reference sequence).

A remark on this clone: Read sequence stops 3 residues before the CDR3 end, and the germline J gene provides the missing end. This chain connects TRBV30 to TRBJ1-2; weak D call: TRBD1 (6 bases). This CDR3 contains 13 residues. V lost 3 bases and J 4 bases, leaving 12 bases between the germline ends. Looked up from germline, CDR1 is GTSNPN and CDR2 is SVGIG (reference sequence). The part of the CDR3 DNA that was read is TGTGCCTGGAGCCTATCGACAGGCTATGGC. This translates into CAWSLSTGYG. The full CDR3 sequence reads CAWSLSTGYGYTF.

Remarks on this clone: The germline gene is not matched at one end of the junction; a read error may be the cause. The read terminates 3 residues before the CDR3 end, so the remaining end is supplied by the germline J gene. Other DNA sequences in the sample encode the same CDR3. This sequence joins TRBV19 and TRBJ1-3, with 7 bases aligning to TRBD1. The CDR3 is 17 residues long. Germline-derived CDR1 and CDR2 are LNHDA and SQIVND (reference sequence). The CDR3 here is CASSMKVSGGPGNTIYF. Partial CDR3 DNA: TGTGCCAGTAGTATGAAGGTGTCAGGGGGACCTGGAAACACT. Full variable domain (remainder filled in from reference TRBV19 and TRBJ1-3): DGGITQSPKYLFRKEGQNVTLSCEQNLNHDAMYWYRQDPGQGLRLIYYSQIVNDFQKGDIAEGYSVSREKKESFPLTVTSAQKNPTAFYLCASSMKVSGGPGNTIYFGEGSWLTVV.

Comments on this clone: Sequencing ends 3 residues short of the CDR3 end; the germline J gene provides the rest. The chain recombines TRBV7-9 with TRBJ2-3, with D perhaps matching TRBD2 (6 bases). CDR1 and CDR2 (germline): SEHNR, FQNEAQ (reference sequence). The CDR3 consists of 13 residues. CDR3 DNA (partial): TGTGCCAGCAGCCGGGGGAGTTCCGAGACG. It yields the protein CASSRGSSET. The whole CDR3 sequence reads CASSRGSSETQYF. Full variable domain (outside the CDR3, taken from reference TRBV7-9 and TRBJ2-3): DTGVSQNPRHKITKRGQNVTFRCDPISEHNRLYWYRQTLGQGPEFLTYFQNEAQLEKSRLLSDRFSAERPKGSFSTLEIQRTEQGDSAMYLCASSRGSSETQYFGPGTRLTVL.

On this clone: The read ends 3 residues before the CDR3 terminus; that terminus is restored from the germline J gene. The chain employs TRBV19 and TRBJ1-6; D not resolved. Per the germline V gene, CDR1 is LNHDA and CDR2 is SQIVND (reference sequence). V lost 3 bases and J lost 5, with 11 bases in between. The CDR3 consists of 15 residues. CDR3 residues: CASSIGGRHNSPLHF. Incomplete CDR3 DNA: TGTGCCAGTAGTATCGGCGGCAGACATAATTCACCC.

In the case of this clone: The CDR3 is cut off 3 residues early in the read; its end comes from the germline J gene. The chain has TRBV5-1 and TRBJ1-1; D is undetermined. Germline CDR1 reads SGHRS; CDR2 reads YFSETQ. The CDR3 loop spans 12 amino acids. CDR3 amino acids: CASSLGPVAAFF. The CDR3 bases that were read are TGCGCCAGCAGCTTGGGCCCGGTTGCG.

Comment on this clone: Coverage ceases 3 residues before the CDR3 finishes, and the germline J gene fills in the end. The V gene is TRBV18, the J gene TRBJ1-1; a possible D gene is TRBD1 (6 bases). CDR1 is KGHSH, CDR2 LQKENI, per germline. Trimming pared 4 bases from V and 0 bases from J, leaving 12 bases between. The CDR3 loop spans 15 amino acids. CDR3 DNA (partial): TGTGCCAGCTCACTTATCAGGGGTCTGAACACTGAA. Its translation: CASSLIRGLNTE. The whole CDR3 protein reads CASSLIRGLNTEAFF. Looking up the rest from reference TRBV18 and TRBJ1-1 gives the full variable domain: NAGVMQNPRHLVRRRGQEARLRCSPMKGHSHVYWYRQLPEEGLKFMVYLQKENIIDESGMPKERFSAEFPKEGPSILRIQQVVRGDSAAYFCASSLIRGLNTEAFFGQGTRLTVV.

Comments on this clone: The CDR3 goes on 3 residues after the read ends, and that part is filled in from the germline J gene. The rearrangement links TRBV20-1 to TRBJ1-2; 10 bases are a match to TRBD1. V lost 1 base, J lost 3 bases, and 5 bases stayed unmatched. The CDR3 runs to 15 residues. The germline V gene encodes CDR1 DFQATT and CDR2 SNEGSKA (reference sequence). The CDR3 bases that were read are TGCAGTGCTAGAGTGGTGGGACAGGGGCACTATGGC. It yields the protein CSARVVGQGHYG. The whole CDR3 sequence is CSARVVGQGHYGYTF.

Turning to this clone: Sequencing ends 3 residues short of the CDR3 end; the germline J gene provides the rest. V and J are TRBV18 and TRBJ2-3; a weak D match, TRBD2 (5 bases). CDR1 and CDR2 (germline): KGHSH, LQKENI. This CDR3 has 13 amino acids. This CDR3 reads CATSEIRGETQYF. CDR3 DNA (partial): TGTGCCACTTCCGAGATACGGGGAGAGACG.

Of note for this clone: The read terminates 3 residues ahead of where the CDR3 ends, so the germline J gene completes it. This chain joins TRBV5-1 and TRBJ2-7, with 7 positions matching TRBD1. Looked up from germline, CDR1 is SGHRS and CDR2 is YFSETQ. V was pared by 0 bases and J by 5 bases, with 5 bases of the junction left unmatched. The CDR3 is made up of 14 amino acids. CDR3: CASSLGQGRNEQYF. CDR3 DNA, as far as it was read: TGCGCCAGCAGCTTGGGACAGGGTCGGAACGAG.

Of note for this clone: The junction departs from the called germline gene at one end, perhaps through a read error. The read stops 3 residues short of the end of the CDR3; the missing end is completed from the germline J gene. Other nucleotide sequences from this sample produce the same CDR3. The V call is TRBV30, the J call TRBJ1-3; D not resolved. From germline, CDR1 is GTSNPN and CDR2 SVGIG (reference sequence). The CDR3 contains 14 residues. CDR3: CAWSVGRSGNTIYF. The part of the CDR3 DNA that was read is TGTGCCTGGAGTGTAGGGCGCTCTGGAAACACG.

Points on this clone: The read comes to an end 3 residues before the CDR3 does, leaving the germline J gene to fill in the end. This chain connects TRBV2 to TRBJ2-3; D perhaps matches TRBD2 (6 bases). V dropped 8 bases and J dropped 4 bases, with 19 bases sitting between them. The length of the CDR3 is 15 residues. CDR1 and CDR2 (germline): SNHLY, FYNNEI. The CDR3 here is CASSVGGVSADTQYF. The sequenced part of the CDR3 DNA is TGTGCCAGCTCGGTGGGGGGTGTATCAGCAGATACG.

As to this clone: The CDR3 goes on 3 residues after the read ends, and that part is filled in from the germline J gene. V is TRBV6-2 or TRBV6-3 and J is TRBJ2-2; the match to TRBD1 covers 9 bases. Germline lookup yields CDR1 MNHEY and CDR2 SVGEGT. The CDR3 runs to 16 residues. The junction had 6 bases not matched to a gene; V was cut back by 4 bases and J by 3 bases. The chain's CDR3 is CASSSPGQGYTGELFF. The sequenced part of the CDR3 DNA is TGTGCCAGCAGTTCGCCGGGACAGGGCTACACCGGGGAG.

The CDR3: CASSLGGADTQYF. The part of the CDR3 DNA that was read is TGTGCCAGCAGCTTAGGGGGCGCAGATACG. The rearrangement joins TRBV7-3 to TRBJ2-3; D might be TRBD1 (6 bases). The CDR3 extends 3 residues past the end of the read, so its final part is completed from the germline J gene. Germline CDR1 SGHTA, CDR2 FQGTGA. Trimming took 2 bases from V and 4 from J, leaving 7 bases between them. The length of the CDR3 is 13 residues.

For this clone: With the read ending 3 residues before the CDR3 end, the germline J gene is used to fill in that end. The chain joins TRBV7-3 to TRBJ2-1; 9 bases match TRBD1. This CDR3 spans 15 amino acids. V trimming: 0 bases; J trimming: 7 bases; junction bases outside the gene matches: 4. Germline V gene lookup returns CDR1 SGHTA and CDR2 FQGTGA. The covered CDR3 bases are TGTGCCAGCAGCTTAACAGGACAGGGGATGAATGAG. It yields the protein CASSLTGQGMNE. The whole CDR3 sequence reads CASSLTGQGMNEQFF. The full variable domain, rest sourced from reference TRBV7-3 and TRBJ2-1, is GAGVSQTPSNKVTEKGKYVELRCDPISGHTALYWYRQSLGQGPEFLIYFQGTGAADDSGLPNDRFFAVRPEGSVSTLKIQRTERGDSAVYLCASSLTGQGMNEQFFGPGTRLTVL.

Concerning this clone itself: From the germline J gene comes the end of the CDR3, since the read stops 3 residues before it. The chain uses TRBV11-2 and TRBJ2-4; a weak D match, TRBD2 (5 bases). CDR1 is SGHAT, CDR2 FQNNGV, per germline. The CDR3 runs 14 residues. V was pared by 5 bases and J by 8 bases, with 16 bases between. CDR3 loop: CASSPTRGLDIQYF. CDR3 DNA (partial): TGTGCCAGCAGCCCCACTCGGGGTCTGGACATT.

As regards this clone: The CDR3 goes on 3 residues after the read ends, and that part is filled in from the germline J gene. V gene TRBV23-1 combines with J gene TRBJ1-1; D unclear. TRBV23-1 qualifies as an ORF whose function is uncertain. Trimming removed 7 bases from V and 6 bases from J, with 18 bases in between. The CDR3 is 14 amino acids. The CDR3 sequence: CASTTEEGLAEAFF. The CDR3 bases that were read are TGCGCCAGCACCACCGAGGAAGGGTTGGCTGAA.

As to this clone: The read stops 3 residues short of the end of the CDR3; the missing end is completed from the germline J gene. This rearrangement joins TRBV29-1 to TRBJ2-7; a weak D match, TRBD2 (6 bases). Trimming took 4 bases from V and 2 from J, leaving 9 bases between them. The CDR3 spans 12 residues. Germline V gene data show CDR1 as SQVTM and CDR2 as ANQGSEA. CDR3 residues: CSVVRDTYEQYF. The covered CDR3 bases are TGCAGCGTTGTGCGGGATACCTACGAG.

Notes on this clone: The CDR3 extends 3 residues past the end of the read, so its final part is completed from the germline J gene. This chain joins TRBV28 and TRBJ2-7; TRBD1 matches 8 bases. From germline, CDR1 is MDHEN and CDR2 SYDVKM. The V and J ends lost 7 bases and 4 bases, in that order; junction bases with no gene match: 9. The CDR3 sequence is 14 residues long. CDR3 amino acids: CASIPGQVGYEQYF. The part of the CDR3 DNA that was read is TGTGCCAGCATACCGGGACAGGTAGGATACGAG. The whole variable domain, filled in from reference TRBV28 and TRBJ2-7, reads DVKVTQSSRYLVKRTGEKVFLECVQDMDHENMFWYRQDPGLGLRLIYFSYDVKMKEKGDIPEGYSVSREKKERFSLILESASTNQTSMYLCASIPGQVGYEQYFGPGTRLTVT.